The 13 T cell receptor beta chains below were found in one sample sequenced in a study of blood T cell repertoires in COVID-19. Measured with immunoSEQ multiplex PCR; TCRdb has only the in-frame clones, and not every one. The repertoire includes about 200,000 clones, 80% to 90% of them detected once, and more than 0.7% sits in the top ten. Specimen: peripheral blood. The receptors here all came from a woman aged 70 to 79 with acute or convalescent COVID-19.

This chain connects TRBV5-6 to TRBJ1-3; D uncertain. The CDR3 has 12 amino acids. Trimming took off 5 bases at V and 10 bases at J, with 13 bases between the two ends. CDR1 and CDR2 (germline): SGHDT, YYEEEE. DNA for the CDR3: TGTGCCAGCAGTCGCCCGGGGTTGACCATATATTTT. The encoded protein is CASSRPGLTIYF.

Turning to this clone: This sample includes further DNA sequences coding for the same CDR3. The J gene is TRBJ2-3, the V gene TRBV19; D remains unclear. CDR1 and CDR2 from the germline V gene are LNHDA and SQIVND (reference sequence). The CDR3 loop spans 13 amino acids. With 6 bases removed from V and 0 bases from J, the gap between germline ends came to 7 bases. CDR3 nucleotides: TGTGCCAGTAGGGCTTCGAGCACAGATACGCAGTATTTT. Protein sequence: CASRASSTDTQYF.

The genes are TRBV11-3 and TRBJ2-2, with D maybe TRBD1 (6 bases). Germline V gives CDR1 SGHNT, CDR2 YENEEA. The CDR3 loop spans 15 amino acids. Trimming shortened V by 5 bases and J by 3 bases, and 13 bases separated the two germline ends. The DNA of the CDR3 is TGTGCCAGCAGCCCAACCGGACAGTACACCGGGGAGCTGTTTTTT. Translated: CASSPTGQYTGELFF. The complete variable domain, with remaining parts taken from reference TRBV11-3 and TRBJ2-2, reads EAGVVQSPRYKIIEKKQPVAFWCNPISGHNTLYWYLQNLGQGPELLIRYENEEAVDDSQLPKDRFSAERLKGVDSTLKIQPAELGDSAVYLCASSPTGQYTGELFFGEGSRLTVL.

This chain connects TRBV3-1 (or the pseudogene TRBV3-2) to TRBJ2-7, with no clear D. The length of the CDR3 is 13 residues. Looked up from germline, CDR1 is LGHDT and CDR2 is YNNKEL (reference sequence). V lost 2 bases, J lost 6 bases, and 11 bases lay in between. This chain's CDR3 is CASSQLASPEQYF. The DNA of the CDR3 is TGTGCCAGCAGCCAATTAGCCAGTCCCGAGCAGTACTTC.

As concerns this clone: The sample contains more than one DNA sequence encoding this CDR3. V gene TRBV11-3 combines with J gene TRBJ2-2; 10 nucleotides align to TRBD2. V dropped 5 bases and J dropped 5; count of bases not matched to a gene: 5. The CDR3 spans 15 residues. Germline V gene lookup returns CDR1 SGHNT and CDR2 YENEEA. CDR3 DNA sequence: TGTGCCAGCAGCCTACGAGCGGGAGGGACCGGGGAGCTGTTTTTT. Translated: CASSLRAGGTGELFF.

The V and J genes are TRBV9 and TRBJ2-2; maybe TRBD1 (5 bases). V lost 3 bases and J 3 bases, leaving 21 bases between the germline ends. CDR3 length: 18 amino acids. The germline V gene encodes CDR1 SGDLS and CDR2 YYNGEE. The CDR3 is CASSAKRARDGDTGELFF. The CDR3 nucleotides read TGTGCCAGCAGCGCCAAGAGAGCCAGGGATGGAGACACCGGGGAGCTGTTTTTT.

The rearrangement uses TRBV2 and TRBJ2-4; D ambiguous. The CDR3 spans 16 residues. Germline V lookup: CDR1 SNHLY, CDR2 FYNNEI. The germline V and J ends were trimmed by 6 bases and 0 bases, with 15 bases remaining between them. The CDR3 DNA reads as TGTGCCAGCAGCATGAGGATTACCGCAGCCAAAAACATTCAGTACTTC. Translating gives CASSMRITAAKNIQYF.

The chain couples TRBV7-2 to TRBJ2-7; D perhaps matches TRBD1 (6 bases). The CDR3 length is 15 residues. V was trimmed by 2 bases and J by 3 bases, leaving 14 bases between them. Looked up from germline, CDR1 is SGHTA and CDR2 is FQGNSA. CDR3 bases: TGTGCCAGCAGCTTATTTGGTACCAGGGGCTACGAGCAGTACTTC. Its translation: CASSLFGTRGYEQYF.

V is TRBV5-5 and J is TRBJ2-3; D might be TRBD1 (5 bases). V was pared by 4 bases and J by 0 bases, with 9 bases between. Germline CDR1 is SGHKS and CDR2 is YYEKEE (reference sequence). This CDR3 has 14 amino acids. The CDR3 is CASSLRVSTDTQYF. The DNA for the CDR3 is TGTGCCAGCAGCCTCAGGGTTAGCACAGATACGCAGTATTTT.

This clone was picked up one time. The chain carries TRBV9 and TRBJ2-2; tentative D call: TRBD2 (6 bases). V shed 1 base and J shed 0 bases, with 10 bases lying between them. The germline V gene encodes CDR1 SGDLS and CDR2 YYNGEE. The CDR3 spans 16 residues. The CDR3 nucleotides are TGTGCCAGCAGCGTAATGGTAGCGGCGAACACCGGGGAGCTGTTTTTT. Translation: CASSVMVAANTGELFF.

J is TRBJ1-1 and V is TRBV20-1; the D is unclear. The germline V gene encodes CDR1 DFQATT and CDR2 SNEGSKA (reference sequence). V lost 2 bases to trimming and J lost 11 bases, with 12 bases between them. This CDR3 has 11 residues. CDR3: CSARTAWRAFF. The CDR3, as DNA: TGCAGTGCTAGAACGGCCTGGAGGGCTTTCTTT.

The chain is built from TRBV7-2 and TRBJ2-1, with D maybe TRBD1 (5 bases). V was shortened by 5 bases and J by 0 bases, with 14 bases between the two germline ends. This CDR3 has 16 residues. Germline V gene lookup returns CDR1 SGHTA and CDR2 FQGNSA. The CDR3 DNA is TGTGCCAGCAGCCTTGGACCGACAGTCTCCTACAATGAGCAGTTCTTC. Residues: CASSLGPTVSYNEQFF.

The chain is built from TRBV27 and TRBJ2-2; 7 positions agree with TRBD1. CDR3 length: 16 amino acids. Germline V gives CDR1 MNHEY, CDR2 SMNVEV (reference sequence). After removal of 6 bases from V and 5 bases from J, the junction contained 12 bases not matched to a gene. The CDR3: CASSTYWRQGTGELFF. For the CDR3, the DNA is TGTGCCAGCAGCACTTATTGGAGACAGGGTACCGGGGAGCTGTTTTTT.